Each of the 4 T cell receptor beta chains below was sequenced from the same sample in a study of cytomegalovirus exposure and HLA in healthy donors (dated by TCRdb to about 2017). Library preparation used the immunoSEQ multiplex PCR assay. As stored in TCRdb, this immuneACCESS dataset retains in-frame rearrangements with V and J assigned. A fraction of the clones does not appear; measured against another copy, unresolved V genes explain less than half of the discrepancy, and the remainder lacks a known reason. The sample includes 300,000 or so clones, with roughly 86% observed a single time. Around 0.88% of the sample is taken by the ten largest. Material for sequencing was PBMCs. These receptors all come from a man aged 30 to 45 in good health and CMV-seronegative.

J is TRBJ1-5 and V is TRBV2; unclear D gene. Per germline, CDR1 SNHLY and CDR2 FYNNEI. V was shortened by 8 bases and J by 0 bases, with 11 bases between the two germline ends. The CDR3 has 14 amino acids. For the CDR3, the DNA is TGTGCCAGCGGTGGCCAGAATAGCAATCAGCCCCAGCATTTT. Translated, it gives CASGGQNSNQPQHF.

The chain uses TRBV6-5 and TRBJ2-7; perhaps TRBD2 as D (6 bases). Germline CDR1 MNHEY, CDR2 SVGAGI. The germline V and J ends were trimmed by 4 bases and 2 bases, with 18 bases remaining between them. The CDR3 length is 16 residues. The chain's CDR3 is CASSFRSGTGAYEQYF. DNA for the CDR3: TGTGCCAGCAGTTTTCGATCCGGGACGGGGGCCTACGAGCAGTACTTC.

V is TRBV4-1 and J is TRBJ1-2; the D is unclear. Trimming removed 4 bases from V and 4 bases from J, with 13 bases in between. CDR1 is MGHRA, CDR2 YSYEKL, per germline. This CDR3 comprises 14 residues. The CDR3 nucleotides read TGCGCCAGCAGCCCTCCACAGACCACCTATGGCTACACCTTC. Encoded protein: CASSPPQTTYGYTF.

The chain uses TRBV19 and TRBJ1-2, with D possibly TRBD1 on 5 matching bases. CDR1 is LNHDA, CDR2 SQIVND, per germline (reference sequence). Trimming removed 8 bases from V and 4 bases from J, with 14 bases in between. CDR3 length: 13 residues. The CDR3 DNA sequence: TGTGCCAGTGTGGGGGAGGTAACCTATGGCTACACCTTC. Translated, it gives CASVGEVTYGYTF.